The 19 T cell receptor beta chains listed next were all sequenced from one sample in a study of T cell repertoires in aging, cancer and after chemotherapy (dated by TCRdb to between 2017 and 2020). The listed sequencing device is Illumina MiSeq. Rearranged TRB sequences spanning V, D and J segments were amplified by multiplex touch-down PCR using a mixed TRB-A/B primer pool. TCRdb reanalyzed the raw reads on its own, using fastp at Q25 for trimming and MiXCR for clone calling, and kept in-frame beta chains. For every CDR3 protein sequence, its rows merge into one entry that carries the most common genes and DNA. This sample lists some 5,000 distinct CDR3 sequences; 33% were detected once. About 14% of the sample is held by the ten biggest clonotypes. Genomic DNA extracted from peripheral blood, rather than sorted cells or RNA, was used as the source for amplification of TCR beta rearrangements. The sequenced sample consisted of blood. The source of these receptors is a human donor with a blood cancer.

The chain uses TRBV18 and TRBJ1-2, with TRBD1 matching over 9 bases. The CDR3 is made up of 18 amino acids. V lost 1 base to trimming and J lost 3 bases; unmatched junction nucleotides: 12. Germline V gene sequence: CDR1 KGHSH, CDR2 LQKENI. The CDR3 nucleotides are TGTGCCAGCTCACCACTGGGTCCGGGACAGGGAAACGACTATGGCTACACCTTC. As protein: CASSPLGPGQGNDYGYTF.

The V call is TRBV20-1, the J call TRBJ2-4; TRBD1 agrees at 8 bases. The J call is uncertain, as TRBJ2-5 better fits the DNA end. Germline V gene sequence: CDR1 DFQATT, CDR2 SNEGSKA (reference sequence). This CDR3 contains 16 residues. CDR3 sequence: CSARPGQAEGAETQYF. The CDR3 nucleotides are TGCAGTGCTAGACCGGGACAGGCGGAGGGCGCGGAGACCCAGTACTTC.

The CDR3 DNA is TGTGCCAGTAGTAGTGCGGGGGTACATCGTGAAGCTTTCTTT. Its translation: CASSSAGVHREAFF. This chain joins TRBV19 and TRBJ1-1, with a tentative D call TRBD1 (5 bases). CDR3 length: 14 amino acids. From germline, CDR1 is LNHDA and CDR2 SQIVND (reference sequence). The V end lost 4 bases, the J end lost 7 bases, and 16 bases lay between the germline ends.

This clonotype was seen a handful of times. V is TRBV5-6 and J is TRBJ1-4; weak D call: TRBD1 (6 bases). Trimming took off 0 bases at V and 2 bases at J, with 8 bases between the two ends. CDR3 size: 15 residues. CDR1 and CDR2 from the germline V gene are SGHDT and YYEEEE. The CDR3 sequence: CASSLVGGTNEKLFF. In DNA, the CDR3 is TGTGCCAGCAGCTTGGTAGGGGGGACTAATGAAAAACTGTTTTTT.

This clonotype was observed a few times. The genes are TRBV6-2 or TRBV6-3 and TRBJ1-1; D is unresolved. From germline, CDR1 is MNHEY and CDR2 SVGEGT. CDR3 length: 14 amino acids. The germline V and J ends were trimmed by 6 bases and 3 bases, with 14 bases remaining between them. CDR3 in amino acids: CASSRKGIHTEAFF. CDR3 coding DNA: TGTGCCAGCAGCCGGAAAGGCATACACACTGAAGCTTTCTTT.

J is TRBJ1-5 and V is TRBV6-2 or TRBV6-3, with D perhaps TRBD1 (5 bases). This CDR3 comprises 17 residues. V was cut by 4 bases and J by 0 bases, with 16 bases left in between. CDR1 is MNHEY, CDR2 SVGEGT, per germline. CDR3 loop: CASSFLLKGFSNQPQHF. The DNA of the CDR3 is TGTGCCAGCAGTTTCCTACTTAAGGGGTTTAGCAATCAGCCCCAGCATTTT.

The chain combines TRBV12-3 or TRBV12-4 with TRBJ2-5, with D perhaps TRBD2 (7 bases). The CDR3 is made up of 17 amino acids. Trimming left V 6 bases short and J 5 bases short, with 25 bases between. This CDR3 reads CASSLGRGARREETQYF. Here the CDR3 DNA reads TGTGCCAGCAGCTTGGGTAGGGGGGCCCGGCGGGAGGAGACCCAGTACTTC.

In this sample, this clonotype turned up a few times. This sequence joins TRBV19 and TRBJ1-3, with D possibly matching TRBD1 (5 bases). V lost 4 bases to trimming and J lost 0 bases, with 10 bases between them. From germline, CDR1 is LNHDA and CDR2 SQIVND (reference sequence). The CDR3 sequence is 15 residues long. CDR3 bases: TGTGCCAGTAGTAGCAGGGTTCCCTCTGGAAACACCATATATTTT. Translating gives CASSSRVPSGNTIYF. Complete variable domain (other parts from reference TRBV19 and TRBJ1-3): DGGITQSPKYLFRKEGQNVTLSCEQNLNHDAMYWYRQDPGQGLRLIYYSQIVNDFQKGDIAEGYSVSREKKESFPLTVTSAQKNPTAFYLCASSSRVPSGNTIYFGEGSWLTVV.

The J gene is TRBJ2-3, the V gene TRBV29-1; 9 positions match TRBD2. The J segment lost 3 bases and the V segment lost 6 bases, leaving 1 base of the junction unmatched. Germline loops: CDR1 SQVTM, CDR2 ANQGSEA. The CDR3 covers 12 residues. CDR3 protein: CSVLAGTDTQYF. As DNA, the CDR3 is TGCAGCGTCCTAGCGGGGACAGATACGCAGTATTTT.

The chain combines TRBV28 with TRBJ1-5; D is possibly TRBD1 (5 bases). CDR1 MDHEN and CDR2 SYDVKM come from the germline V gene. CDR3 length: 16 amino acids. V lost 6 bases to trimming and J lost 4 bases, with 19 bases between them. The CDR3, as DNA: TGTGCCAGCAGAGGGGATGACATTAATCTTAATCAGCCCCAGCATTTT. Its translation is CASRGDDINLNQPQHF.

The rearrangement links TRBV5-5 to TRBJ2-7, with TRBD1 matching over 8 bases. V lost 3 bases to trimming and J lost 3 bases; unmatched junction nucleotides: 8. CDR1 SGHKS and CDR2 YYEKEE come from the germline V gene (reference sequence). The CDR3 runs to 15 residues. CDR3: CASSSSDRGHYEQYF. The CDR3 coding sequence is TGTGCCAGCAGCTCGAGTGACAGGGGTCACTACGAGCAGTACTTC.

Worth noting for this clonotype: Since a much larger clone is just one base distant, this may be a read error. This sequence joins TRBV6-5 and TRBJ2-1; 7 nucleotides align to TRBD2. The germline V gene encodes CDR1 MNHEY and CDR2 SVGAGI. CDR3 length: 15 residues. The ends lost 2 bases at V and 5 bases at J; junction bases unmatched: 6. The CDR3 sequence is CASSYMTSRNNEQFF. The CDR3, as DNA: TGTGCCAGCAGTTACATGACTAGCAGGAACAATGAGCAGTTCTTC.

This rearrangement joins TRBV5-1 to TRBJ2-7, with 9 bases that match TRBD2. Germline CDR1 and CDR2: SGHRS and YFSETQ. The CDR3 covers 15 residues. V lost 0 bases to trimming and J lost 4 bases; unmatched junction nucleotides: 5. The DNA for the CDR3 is TGCGCCAGCAGCTTGGTTTCTAGCGGGATATACGAGCAGTACTTC. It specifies CASSLVSSGIYEQYF. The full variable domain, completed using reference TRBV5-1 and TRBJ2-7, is KAGVTQTPRYLIKTRGQQVTLSCSPISGHRSVSWYQQTPGQGLQFLFEYFSETQRNKGNFPGRFSGRQFSNSRSEMNVSTLELGDSALYLCASSLVSSGIYEQYFGPGTRLTVT.

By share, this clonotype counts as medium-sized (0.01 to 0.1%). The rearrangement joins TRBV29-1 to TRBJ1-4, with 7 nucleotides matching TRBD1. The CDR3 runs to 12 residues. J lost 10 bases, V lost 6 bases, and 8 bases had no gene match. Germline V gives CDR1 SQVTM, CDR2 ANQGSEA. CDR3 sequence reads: CSVGDSVGKLFF. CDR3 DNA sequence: TGCAGCGTAGGGGACAGCGTAGGAAAACTGTTTTTT.

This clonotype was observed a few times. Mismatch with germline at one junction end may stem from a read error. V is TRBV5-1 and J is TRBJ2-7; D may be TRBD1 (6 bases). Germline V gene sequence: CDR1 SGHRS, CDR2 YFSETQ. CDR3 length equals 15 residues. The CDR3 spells CASSYRDGVRYEQYF. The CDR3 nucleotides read TGTGCCAGCAGTTACAGGGACGGAGTACGTTACGAGCAGTACTTC.

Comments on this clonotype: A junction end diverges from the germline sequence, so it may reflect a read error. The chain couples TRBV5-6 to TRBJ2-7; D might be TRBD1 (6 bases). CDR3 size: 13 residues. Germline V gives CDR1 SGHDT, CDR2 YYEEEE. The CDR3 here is CASSWDKSYEQYF. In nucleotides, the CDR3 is TGCGCCAGCAGCTGGGACAAGTCCTACGAGCAGTACTTC.

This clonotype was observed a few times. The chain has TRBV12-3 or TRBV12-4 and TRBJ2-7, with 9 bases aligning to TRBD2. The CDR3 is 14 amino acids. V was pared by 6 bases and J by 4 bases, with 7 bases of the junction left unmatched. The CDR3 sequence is CASSFRAGGYEQYF. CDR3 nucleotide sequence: TGTGCCAGCAGCTTCAGGGCGGGGGGGTACGAGCAGTACTTC.

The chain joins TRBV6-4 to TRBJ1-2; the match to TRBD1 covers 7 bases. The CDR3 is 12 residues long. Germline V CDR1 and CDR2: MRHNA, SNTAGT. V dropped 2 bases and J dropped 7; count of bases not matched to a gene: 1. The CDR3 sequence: CASSDAGGGYTF. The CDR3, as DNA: TGTGCCAGCAGTGACGCAGGGGGTGGCTACACCTTC.

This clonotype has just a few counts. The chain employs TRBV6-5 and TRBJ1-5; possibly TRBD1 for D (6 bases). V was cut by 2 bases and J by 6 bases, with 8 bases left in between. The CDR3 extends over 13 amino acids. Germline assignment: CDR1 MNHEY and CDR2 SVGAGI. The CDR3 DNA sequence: TGTGCCAGCAGTTACCGGGGGCTTCAGCCCCAGCATTTT. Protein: CASSYRGLQPQHF.